Presented here are 30 T cell receptor beta chains from one specimen sequenced in a study of cytomegalovirus exposure and HLA in healthy donors. Sequencing was performed with immunoSEQ multiplex PCR; in TCRdb, only in-frame clones are kept and a portion is missing. The table records hundreds of thousands of clones, about nine tenths of them present only once. The sequencing input was PBMCs. The receptors shown here come from a woman younger than 35 in good health and CMV-seronegative.

The V gene is TRBV10-1, the J gene TRBJ1-2; a possible D gene is TRBD1 (6 bases). The CDR3 is 19 amino acids. Germline V lookup: CDR1 WNHNN, CDR2 SYGVQD (reference sequence). The germline V and J ends were trimmed by 4 bases and 8 bases, with 32 bases remaining between them. The DNA for the CDR3 is TGCGCCAGCAGTGTTATAATGGTTGGGTGGCAGGGGCCGCTAGAAGGCTACACCTTC. It yields the protein CASSVIMVGWQGPLEGYTF.

This chain connects TRBV6-1 to TRBJ1-2, with D maybe TRBD1 (5 bases). The length of the CDR3 is 13 residues. Trimming took 3 bases from V and 3 from J, leaving 8 bases between them. The germline V gene has CDR1 MNHNS and CDR2 SASEGT. DNA of the CDR3: TGTGCCAGCAGTGACAGGGTTTACTATGGCTACACCTTC. It encodes CASSDRVYYGYTF.

The genes are TRBV6-5 and TRBJ2-3; 7 nucleotides agree with TRBD2. Germline V gene data show CDR1 as MNHEY and CDR2 as SVGAGI. J was trimmed by 4 bases and V by 6 bases; bases with no gene match: 10. This CDR3 contains 15 residues. CDR3 DNA: TGTGCCAGCAGCCGCTGGCGGGAGTTGGCAGATACGCAGTATTTT. Translating gives CASSRWRELADTQYF.

For the CDR3, the DNA is TGTGCCAGCAGCTTCGATAAGAGCTCCTATAATTCACCCCTCCACTTT. Encoded protein: CASSFDKSSYNSPLHF. This chain links TRBV11-2 with TRBJ1-6; D call uncertain. Trimming took 3 bases from V and 0 from J, leaving 9 bases between them. Germline CDR1 and CDR2: SGHAT and FQNNGV. CDR3 length equals 16 residues.

The genes are TRBV11-3 and TRBJ2-1, with D maybe TRBD2 (6 bases). Trimming removed 5 bases at V and 7 bases at J, with 15 bases between. CDR1 and CDR2 (germline): SGHNT, YENEEA. This CDR3 has 14 residues. The CDR3 loop is CASSGGTLRNEQFF. In DNA, the CDR3 is TGTGCCAGCAGCGGGGGGACTCTTCGGAATGAGCAGTTCTTC. The entire variable domain, with the rest obtained from reference TRBV11-3 and TRBJ2-1, is as follows: EAGVVQSPRYKIIEKKQPVAFWCNPISGHNTLYWYLQNLGQGPELLIRYENEEAVDDSQLPKDRFSAERLKGVDSTLKIQPAELGDSAVYLCASSGGTLRNEQFFGPGTRLTVL.

This sequence joins TRBV18 and TRBJ2-7; the match to TRBD1 covers 7 bases. In germline, CDR1 is KGHSH, CDR2 LQKENI. V was clipped by 8 bases and J by 1 base; unmatched bases: 5. This CDR3 is 13 amino acids long. CDR3 nucleotide sequence: TGTGCCAGCCTCCGGGACAGTTCCTACGAGCAGTACTTC. Its protein is CASLRDSSYEQYF.

This clone has just a few counts. The chain uses TRBV9 and TRBJ2-2, with 7 bases identical to TRBD2. The CDR3 length is 16 residues. Germline CDR1 is SGDLS and CDR2 is YYNGEE. Trimming removed 0 bases from V and 4 bases from J; junction bases left unmatched: 6. The CDR3 region has the DNA TGTGCCAGCAGCGTAGTATCTAGCGGTTTCACCGGGGAGCTGTTTTTT. Translating it yields CASSVVSSGFTGELFF.

The CDR3 DNA reads as TGTGCCAGCAGTGCCCAAGGGGCCTATGGCTACACCTTC. Its protein product is CASSAQGAYGYTF. This chain uses TRBV28 with TRBJ1-2, with D perhaps TRBD1 (5 bases). Trimming stripped 5 bases from V and 4 bases from J, with 11 bases between. The CDR3 totals 13 residues. Per the germline V gene, CDR1 is MDHEN and CDR2 is SYDVKM.

This clone has just one count. The rearrangement uses TRBV5-4 and TRBJ2-7; 9 nucleotides match TRBD1. This CDR3 is built from 16 residues. Looked up from germline, CDR1 is SGHNT and CDR2 is YYREEE (reference sequence). Trimming removed 4 bases from V and 5 bases from J; junction bases left unmatched: 13. The CDR3 DNA reads as TGTGCCAGCAGCCCCCTCCGGGACAGGGTTACTCACGAGCAGTACTTC. Its translation: CASSPLRDRVTHEQYF.

The V call is TRBV5-1, the J call TRBJ1-2; the D gene is possibly TRBD1 (5 bases). This CDR3 is 11 amino acids long. Trimming pared 5 bases from V and 4 bases from J, leaving 6 bases between. The V gene's germline CDR1 is SGHRS and CDR2 YFSETQ. The CDR3 protein is CASSDSYGYTF. CDR3 bases: TGCGCCAGCAGTGACAGCTATGGCTACACCTTC.

This chain links TRBV10-2 with TRBJ2-1; 7 bases align to TRBD2. Germline CDR1 WSHSY, CDR2 SAAADI. CDR3 size: 15 residues. V lost 0 bases and J lost 2; bases outside the gene matches: 1. This CDR3 reads CASSESAGPYNEQFF. The CDR3 DNA is TGCGCCAGCAGTGAGTCAGCGGGACCCTACAATGAGCAGTTCTTC.

The chain uses TRBV5-6 and TRBJ2-7; D may be TRBD1 (7 bases). There are 13 residues in the CDR3. Germline CDR1 reads SGHDT; CDR2 reads YYEEEE. V lost 4 bases and J lost 4, with 12 bases in between. The CDR3, as DNA: TGTGCCAGCAGCCAGGGGGGCGAGTACGAGCAGTACTTC. This encodes CASSQGGEYEQYF.

The chain uses TRBV28 and TRBJ2-6; TRBD1 aligns across 8 bases. Germline CDR1 and CDR2: MDHEN and SYDVKM. The CDR3 extends over 15 amino acids. Unmatched junction bases numbered 7, after V lost 5 bases and J lost 7 bases. The CDR3 sequence: CASSQTGGSANVLTF. DNA for the CDR3: TGTGCCAGCAGTCAAACAGGGGGTAGTGCCAACGTCCTGACTTTC.

This rearrangement joins TRBV7-8 to TRBJ1-5; 9 bases align to TRBD1. Germline-derived CDR1 and CDR2 are SGHVS and FQNEAQ. The CDR3 runs 14 residues. V was pared by 4 bases and J by 10 bases, with 8 bases of the junction left unmatched. CDR3 nucleotides: TGTGCCAGCAGCTCCCGGGACAGGGAGACCCCCCAGCATTTT. It encodes CASSSRDRETPQHF.

The chain joins TRBV4-1 to TRBJ2-7; D is perhaps TRBD1 (5 bases). V lost 1 base and J 0 bases, leaving 13 bases between the germline ends. The CDR3 length is 16 residues. Germline-derived CDR1 and CDR2 are MGHRA and YSYEKL. The CDR3 DNA reads as TGCGCCAGCAGCCAAGGGATGGCAGGGATCTCCTACGAGCAGTACTTC. Residues: CASSQGMAGISYEQYF.

The chain combines TRBV6-5 with TRBJ1-2, with D perhaps TRBD1 (5 bases). Trimming took off 5 bases at V and 6 bases at J, with 16 bases between the two ends. Germline assignment: CDR1 MNHEY and CDR2 SVGAGI. CDR3 length: 14 residues. CDR3 DNA sequence: TGTGCCAGCAGTCCCCTTTGGGACTGGAATGGCTACACCTTC. This codes for CASSPLWDWNGYTF.

V is TRBV30 and J is TRBJ1-3, with D possibly TRBD1 on 5 matching bases. CDR3 size: 14 residues. V was trimmed by 4 bases and J by 0 bases, leaving 10 bases between them. Germline V lookup: CDR1 GTSNPN, CDR2 SVGIG (reference sequence). CDR3 amino acids: CAWTGILSGNTIYF. CDR3 nucleotide sequence: TGTGCCTGGACAGGGATCCTCTCTGGAAACACCATATATTTT.

This rearrangement joins TRBV14 to TRBJ1-4, with 7 nucleotides matching TRBD1. CDR3 size: 15 residues. CDR1 SGHDN and CDR2 FVKESK come from the germline V gene. The V segment lost 6 bases and the J segment 2 bases; nucleotides outside the gene matches: 6. CDR3: CASRRTGRTNEKLFF. CDR3 DNA sequence: TGTGCCAGCAGACGGACAGGTCGGACTAATGAAAAACTGTTTTTT.

This chain connects TRBV29-1 to TRBJ1-2, with 9 bases fitting TRBD1. The CDR3 loop spans 15 amino acids. The trim removed 5 bases at V and 4 bases at J, leaving 11 bases unmatched. CDR1 is SQVTM and CDR2 is ANQGSEA in the germline V gene. The CDR3 region is CSVPNRGLSPYGYTF. The DNA of the CDR3 is TGCAGCGTTCCGAACAGGGGGCTGAGCCCCTATGGCTACACCTTC.

The chain combines TRBV4-1 with TRBJ1-1; 11 bases are a match to TRBD1. CDR1 is MGHRA and CDR2 is YSYEKL in the germline V gene. CDR3 length: 15 amino acids. V dropped 4 bases and J dropped 6; count of bases not matched to a gene: 7. The CDR3 bases are TGCGCCAGCAGCCCGGGTGGACAGGGGGCACCTGAAGCTTTCTTT. It codes for CASSPGGQGAPEAFF.

The table lists this clone with a count of one. The chain couples TRBV4-1 to TRBJ1-3; TRBD1 agrees at 9 bases. Germline-derived CDR1 and CDR2 are MGHRA and YSYEKL. The CDR3 has 19 residues. The ends lost 0 bases at V and 2 bases at J; junction bases unmatched: 11. CDR3 in amino acids: CASSQEVLQGAGAGNTIYF. The CDR3 DNA sequence: TGCGCCAGCAGCCAAGAGGTCTTACAGGGGGCTGGAGCTGGAAACACCATATATTTT.

This clone has only one observation. This chain links TRBV6-1 with TRBJ1-4, with 9 bases matching TRBD1. The CDR3 is 16 residues long. V trimming: 3 bases; J trimming: 7 bases; junction bases outside the gene matches: 9. CDR1 is MNHNS, CDR2 SASEGT, per germline. CDR3 DNA sequence: TGTGCCAGCAGTGACCTCATCGGGACAGGGCCTGAAAAACTGTTTTTT. Translated: CASSDLIGTGPEKLFF.

The gene calls are TRBV30 and TRBJ2-2; D gene unclear. The germline gives CDR1 GTSNPN, CDR2 SVGIG (reference sequence). This CDR3 contains 15 residues. Trimming left V 4 bases short and J 2 bases short, with 14 bases between. The chain's CDR3 is CAWNGSSRNTGELFF. In DNA form, the CDR3 reads TGTGCCTGGAACGGGTCCTCAAGAAACACCGGGGAGCTGTTTTTT. Supplemented by reference TRBV30 and TRBJ2-2, the full variable domain reads SQTIHQWPATLVQPVGSPLSLECTVEGTSNPNLYWYRQAAGRGLQLLFYSVGIGQISSEVPQNLSASRPQDRQFILSSKKLLLSDSGFYLCAWNGSSRNTGELFFGEGSRLTVL.

The chain carries TRBV5-4 and TRBJ1-2; D might be TRBD1 (5 bases). V lost 0 bases to trimming and J lost 12 bases, with 9 bases between them. The CDR3 totals 11 residues. CDR1 is SGHNT, CDR2 YYREEE, per germline (reference sequence). In nucleotides, the CDR3 is TGTGCCAGCAGCTTGGGGGGCAAGGACACCTTC. Residues: CASSLGGKDTF.

The chain uses TRBV27 and TRBJ2-1; 8 nucleotides agree with TRBD2. V gave up 6 bases and J gave up 5 bases; unmatched junction bases: 9. The CDR3 sequence is 15 residues long. Germline CDR1 reads MNHEY; CDR2 reads SMNVEV (reference sequence). The CDR3 DNA sequence: TGTGCCAGCAGAGTTCTAGCGGGCTTTAACAATGAGCAGTTCTTC. Translated: CASRVLAGFNNEQFF.

The chain couples TRBV29-1 to TRBJ2-1; 13 nucleotides agree with TRBD2. The V gene end was trimmed by 7 bases and the J gene end by 7 bases; junction bases not matched to a gene: 10. Germline assignment: CDR1 SQVTM and CDR2 ANQGSEA. The CDR3 consists of 15 residues. Here the CDR3 reads CSADRTSGSVNEQFF. The CDR3 DNA follows: TGCAGCGCCGATAGGACTAGCGGGAGTGTAAATGAGCAGTTCTTC.

The chain combines TRBV2 with TRBJ2-7; 9 bases fit TRBD2. CDR3 length equals 13 residues. Germline CDR1 and CDR2: SNHLY and FYNNEI. Trimming at V came to 10 bases and at J to 2 bases, leaving 6 bases not matched to a gene. The CDR3 nucleotides read TGTGCCAACCAGCGGGAGGTCGCCTACGAGCAGTACTTC. Amino acids: CANQREVAYEQYF.

This chain links TRBV19 with TRBJ2-7, with 10 bases identical to TRBD1. This CDR3 region has 13 residues. Trimming cost V 10 bases and J 2 bases; bases outside gene matches: 5. CDR1 is LNHDA, CDR2 SQIVND, per germline (reference sequence). For the CDR3, the DNA is TGTGCCACCCGGGGGACAGGGGCCTACGAGCAGTACTTC. Residues: CATRGTGAYEQYF.

This clone has only a few counts. The rearrangement links TRBV28 to TRBJ1-5; D is ambiguous. CDR1 MDHEN and CDR2 SYDVKM come from the germline V gene. With 5 bases removed from V and 0 bases from J, the gap between germline ends came to 11 bases. The CDR3 contains 15 residues. DNA of the CDR3: TGTGCCAGCAGTGATCTGGGCCCTAGCAATCAGCCCCAGCATTTT. It encodes CASSDLGPSNQPQHF.

The rearrangement joins TRBV7-8 to TRBJ1-5; D is possibly TRBD1 (5 bases). The V end was cut by 5 bases, the J end by 5 bases, with 13 bases between. From germline, CDR1 is SGHVS and CDR2 FQNEAQ. The CDR3 length is 14 residues. CDR3 region: CASSRLGGHQPQHF. As DNA, the CDR3 is TGTGCCAGCAGCAGACTCGGGGGTCATCAGCCCCAGCATTTT.